These T cell receptor beta chains were read from a single sample in a study of blood T cell repertoires in COVID-19. Some clones are missing from TCRdb's copy, which holds only in-frame ones; the method was immunoSEQ multiplex PCR. The sample lists around 100,000 clones; 85% to 90% were seen once. What was sequenced was peripheral blood. The receptors derive from a human donor in a cohort sampled during active COVID-19. CDR3s include the opening cysteine and the closing phenylalanine or tryptophan. The order of the fields is D gene, V gene, J gene, clone size, CDR3 DNA, CDR3 protein. The D gene is left open where the match is weak. Clone size, where shown, is once, few, many, or a class for clones that have expanded.

d_call: TRBD1; v_call: TRBV5-1; j_call: TRBJ2-7; clone_size: .; cdr3_nt: TGCGCCAGCAGCTTGGCCGGACAGGGTCGCTCCGAGCAGTACTTC; cdr3_aa: CASSLAGQGRSEQYF
d_call: TRBD2; v_call: TRBV5-4; j_call: TRBJ2-5; clone_size: .; cdr3_nt: TGTGCCAGCAGCTTGGGTTGGGGTAGCGGGGCTGGAGAGACCCAGTACTTC; cdr3_aa: CASSLGWGSGAGETQYF
d_call: .; v_call: TRBV20-1; j_call: TRBJ1-5; clone_size: .; cdr3_nt: TGCAGTGCTAGTTCAGGTACCACCAACCCCTATCAGCCCCAGCATTTT; cdr3_aa: CSASSGTTNPYQPQHF
d_call: TRBD1; v_call: TRBV18; j_call: TRBJ2-1; clone_size: .; cdr3_nt: TGTGCCAGCTCACTCGGGACAGGGGTGGTGGATGAGCAGTTCTTC; cdr3_aa: CASSLGTGVVDEQFF
d_call: .; v_call: TRBV14; j_call: TRBJ1-1; clone_size: .; cdr3_nt: TGTGCCAGCAGCCGCCGTCCCAACCCGGGCACTGAAGCTTTCTTT; cdr3_aa: CASSRRPNPGTEAFF
d_call: .; v_call: TRBV5-1; j_call: TRBJ2-6; clone_size: once; cdr3_nt: TGCGCCAGCAGCCTCGGGGGAAACTCTGGGGCCAACGTCCTGACTTTC; cdr3_aa: CASSLGGNSGANVLTF
d_call: .; v_call: TRBV6-6; j_call: TRBJ1-3; clone_size: .; cdr3_nt: TGTGCCAGCAGTGACACCCTGGCGGGAAACACCATATATTTT; cdr3_aa: CASSDTLAGNTIYF
d_call: TRBD2; v_call: TRBV7-2; j_call: TRBJ2-1; clone_size: once; cdr3_nt: TGTGCCAGCAGTACTAGGAGTAGCGGGGGGCGCGACAATGAGCAGTTCTTC; cdr3_aa: CASSTRSSGGRDNEQFF
d_call: .; v_call: TRBV18; j_call: TRBJ2-7; clone_size: .; cdr3_nt: TGTGCCAGCTCACCTCCCCAGGGTGGGACAAGCTCCTACGAGCAGTACTTC; cdr3_aa: CASSPPQGGTSSYEQYF
d_call: .; v_call: TRBV6-4; j_call: TRBJ1-2; clone_size: once; cdr3_nt: TGTGCCAGCAGTGACAAGGGAGGCTATGGCTACACCTTC; cdr3_aa: CASSDKGGYGYTF
d_call: TRBD2; v_call: TRBV6-2/TRBV6-3; j_call: TRBJ2-7; clone_size: .; cdr3_nt: TGTGCCAGCAGTTACTCTCTGGGTAGCGGGCTCTACGAGCAGTACTTC; cdr3_aa: CASSYSLGSGLYEQYF
d_call: .; v_call: TRBV9; j_call: TRBJ1-2; clone_size: .; cdr3_nt: TGTGCCAGCAGCGCCGACGAGGTTACTAACTATGGCTACACCTTC; cdr3_aa: CASSADEVTNYGYTF
d_call: .; v_call: TRBV14; j_call: TRBJ1-2; clone_size: .; cdr3_nt: TGTGCCAGCAGCCGGGCAGGGGTTCCCTATGGCTACACCTTC; cdr3_aa: CASSRAGVPYGYTF
d_call: TRBD1; v_call: TRBV7-8; j_call: TRBJ1-1; clone_size: .; cdr3_nt: TGTGCCAGCAGCGGCCCGGGACAGGGGAACACTGAAGCTTTCTTT; cdr3_aa: CASSGPGQGNTEAFF
d_call: .; v_call: TRBV29-1; j_call: TRBJ1-5; clone_size: .; cdr3_nt: TGCAGCGTTGAAGATCGAGGACTAAATCAGCCCCAGCATTTT; cdr3_aa: CSVEDRGLNQPQHF
d_call: .; v_call: TRBV11-2; j_call: TRBJ2-6; clone_size: once; cdr3_nt: TGTGCCAGCAGTGTGGACAGACTCTCTGGGGCCAACGTCCTGACTTTC; cdr3_aa: CASSVDRLSGANVLTF
d_call: .; v_call: TRBV29-1; j_call: TRBJ1-4; clone_size: .; cdr3_nt: TGCAGCGCCTCAGGGGCGAATGAAAAACTGTTTTTT; cdr3_aa: CSASGANEKLFF
d_call: TRBD1; v_call: TRBV5-1; j_call: TRBJ1-1; clone_size: .; cdr3_nt: TGCGCCAGCAGCTTTACCGGGACAGGGGCGAACACTGAAGCTTTCTTT; cdr3_aa: CASSFTGTGANTEAFF
d_call: .; v_call: TRBV7-2; j_call: TRBJ1-1; clone_size: .; cdr3_nt: TGTGCCAGCAGCGCCCGGGTCCTGAACACTGAAGCTTTCTTT; cdr3_aa: CASSARVLNTEAFF
d_call: .; v_call: TRBV11-2; j_call: TRBJ1-1; clone_size: .; cdr3_nt: TGTGCCAGCATCAAACTACAGGGGAACACTGAAGCTTTCTTT; cdr3_aa: CASIKLQGNTEAFF
d_call: .; v_call: TRBV12-3/TRBV12-4; j_call: TRBJ1-1; clone_size: once; cdr3_nt: TGTGCCAGCAGCCGGGGGACCCATCTGGGGTCTTTCTTT; cdr3_aa: CASSRGTHLGSFF
d_call: .; v_call: TRBV7-9; j_call: TRBJ1-1; clone_size: .; cdr3_nt: TGTGCCAGCAGCTTATTAGGGGGGGTCGAAGCTTTCTTT; cdr3_aa: CASSLLGGVEAFF